These 26 T cell receptor beta chains share one sample of origin, sequenced in a study of blood T cell repertoires in COVID-19. Method: immunoSEQ multiplex PCR; TCRdb's copy keeps in-frame clones and lacks some. This sample has roughly 100,000 clones; approximately 90% occur once, and the top ten carry about 1.8%. Sequenced sample: peripheral blood. All receptors come from a human donor with active COVID-19. The donor label of this sample is uncertain.

This rearrangement joins TRBV13 to TRBJ1-3; 9 nucleotides align to TRBD1. CDR1 is PRHDT and CDR2 is FYEKMQ in the germline V gene (reference sequence). The CDR3 totals 16 residues. Trimming at V came to 2 bases and at J to 2 bases, leaving 4 bases not matched to a gene. CDR3 protein: CASSLPGTGPGNTIYF. CDR3 DNA: TGTGCCAGCAGCTTACCTGGGACAGGGCCTGGAAACACCATATATTTT.

The V and J genes are TRBV9 and TRBJ1-2; D is unresolved. The CDR3 length is 14 residues. Deletions cut 3 bases from V and 4 bases from J, with 13 bases between. Germline V gives CDR1 SGDLS, CDR2 YYNGEE. The CDR3 spells CASSASSPPYGYTF. For the CDR3, the DNA is TGTGCCAGCAGCGCCTCGAGCCCCCCCTATGGCTACACCTTC.

This chain connects TRBV3-1 (or the pseudogene TRBV3-2) to TRBJ2-1; 14 bases agree with TRBD2. The length of the CDR3 is 18 residues. J gave up 2 bases and V 1 base, and 4 bases lay outside the gene matches. Germline V gene lookup returns CDR1 LGHDT and CDR2 YNNKEL (reference sequence). This CDR3 is CASSQVGLAGGTYNEQFF. The CDR3 coding sequence is TGTGCCAGCAGCCAAGTCGGACTAGCGGGGGGAACCTACAATGAGCAGTTCTTC.

The chain couples TRBV6-5 to TRBJ1-6; D might be TRBD1 (6 bases). This CDR3 is built from 12 residues. Germline loops: CDR1 MNHEY, CDR2 SVGAGI. V lost 8 bases, J lost 6 bases, and 8 bases lay in between. The CDR3: CASRTANSPLHF. The CDR3 DNA follows: TGTGCCAGCCGGACAGCTAATTCACCCCTCCACTTT.

The rearrangement uses TRBV24-1 and TRBJ2-3; D is possibly TRBD2 (6 bases). In germline, CDR1 is KGHDR, CDR2 SFDVKD. V was trimmed by 3 bases and J by 0 bases, leaving 9 bases between them. This CDR3 is 15 amino acids long. CDR3 in DNA: TGTGCCACCAGTGATGCGGGGAAAAGCACAGATACGCAGTATTTT. It codes for CATSDAGKSTDTQYF.

V gene TRBV6-5 combines with J gene TRBJ2-2; D might be TRBD2 (7 bases). The CDR3 extends over 14 amino acids. The germline CDR1 and CDR2 sequences are MNHEY and SVGAGI. Trimming pared 5 bases from V and 3 bases from J, leaving 10 bases between. Here the CDR3 reads CASSRGADTGELFF. The CDR3 DNA sequence: TGTGCCAGCAGTCGGGGGGCGGACACCGGGGAGCTGTTTTTT.

This chain links TRBV3-1 (or the pseudogene TRBV3-2) with TRBJ2-7; D call uncertain. Germline V gene lookup returns CDR1 LGHDT and CDR2 YNNKEL (reference sequence). The CDR3 is 13 amino acids. Trimming stripped 2 bases from V and 8 bases from J, with 13 bases between. In DNA, the CDR3 is TGTGCCAGCAGCCAACAGGTTTTTAACCAGCAGTACTTC. Translation gives CASSQQVFNQQYF.

V usage is TRBV19 and J usage is TRBJ2-3; D unresolved. Trimming took 4 bases from V and 4 from J, leaving 15 bases between them. This CDR3 contains 15 residues. CDR1 is LNHDA and CDR2 is SQIVND in the germline V gene (reference sequence). CDR3 sequence reads: CASSKLIENADTQYF. For the CDR3, the DNA is TGTGCCAGTAGTAAGTTGATCGAGAACGCAGATACGCAGTATTTT.

The gene calls are TRBV11-2 and TRBJ1-1; a possible D gene is TRBD1 (5 bases). Germline V lookup: CDR1 SGHAT, CDR2 FQNNGV. With 2 bases removed from V and 7 bases from J, the gap between germline ends came to 11 bases. This CDR3 has 13 residues. The CDR3 region has the DNA TGTGCCAGCAGCTTACAGGGAAAGGGTGAAGCTTTCTTT. Protein sequence: CASSLQGKGEAFF.

This clone was observed a single time. The gene calls are TRBV13 and TRBJ2-3; TRBD2 is a possible D gene (6 bases). The CDR3 covers 15 residues. The germline CDR1 and CDR2 sequences are PRHDT and FYEKMQ (reference sequence). V dropped 3 bases and J dropped 3 bases, with 13 bases sitting between them. The CDR3 DNA follows: TGTGCCAGCAGCTTGGGCCGGAGCGGGACAGATACGCAGTATTTT. Its protein product is CASSLGRSGTDTQYF.

The genes are TRBV5-1 and TRBJ2-3, with D possibly matching TRBD1 (6 bases). This CDR3 is built from 14 residues. V was cut by 2 bases and J by 0 bases, with 7 bases left in between. Per germline, CDR1 SGHRS and CDR2 YFSETQ. CDR3 sequence (DNA): TGCGCCAGCAGCTTAGGACAGAGCACAGATACGCAGTATTTT. Residues: CASSLGQSTDTQYF.

This sequence joins TRBV2 and TRBJ2-1; 9 bases are a match to TRBD1. Germline V gives CDR1 SNHLY, CDR2 FYNNEI. The J segment lost 8 bases and the V segment lost 6 bases, leaving 8 bases of the junction unmatched. The CDR3 contains 14 residues. CDR3 region: CASRRDRESDEQFF. CDR3 DNA sequence: TGTGCCAGCAGGAGGGACAGGGAGAGCGATGAGCAGTTCTTC.

The chain uses TRBV5-1 and TRBJ2-5, with a weak D call TRBD1 (5 bases). The CDR3 has 14 amino acids. Germline V gives CDR1 SGHRS, CDR2 YFSETQ. Trimming left V 0 bases short and J 1 base short, with 7 bases between. Here the CDR3 DNA reads TGCGCCAGCAGCTTGGGAGACAGCCAAGAGACCCAGTACTTC. This codes for CASSLGDSQETQYF.

V usage is TRBV6-5 and J usage is TRBJ2-2; D is perhaps TRBD2 (5 bases). The V gene lost 8 bases and the J gene lost 4 bases, with 11 bases spanning the gap. The CDR3 consists of 13 residues. Germline CDR1 reads MNHEY; CDR2 reads SVGAGI. For the CDR3, the DNA is TGTGCCAGCCTTTCGGGGTCCACCGGGGAGCTGTTTTTT. It translates to CASLSGSTGELFF.

CDR3 sequence (DNA): TGCGCCAGCAGCCAAGGGGAGGGACAGGGGCAACAGCCCCAGCATTTT. Amino acid sequence: CASSQGEGQGQQPQHF. The chain is built from TRBV4-1 and TRBJ1-5; the match to TRBD1 covers 10 bases. CDR1 and CDR2 (germline): MGHRA, YSYEKL. V was pared by 1 base and J by 7 bases, with 7 bases of the junction left unmatched. The CDR3 spans 16 residues.

The chain recombines TRBV5-4 with TRBJ2-7; possible D gene TRBD2, 6 bases. Germline CDR1 reads SGHNT; CDR2 reads YYREEE (reference sequence). This CDR3 region has 14 residues. The germline V and J ends were trimmed by 3 bases and 2 bases, with 12 bases remaining between them. CDR3 in amino acids: CASSSRGGAYEQYF. As DNA, the CDR3 is TGTGCCAGCAGCTCCCGTGGCGGGGCCTACGAGCAGTACTTC. Full variable domain (missing parts from reference TRBV5-4 and TRBJ2-7): ETGVTQSPTHLIKTRGQQVTLRCSSQSGHNTVSWYQQALGQGPQFIFQYYREEENGRGNFPPRFSGLQFPNYSSELNVNALELDDSALYLCASSSRGGAYEQYFGPGTRLTVT.

The J gene is TRBJ1-1, the V gene TRBV5-4; D may be TRBD1 (5 bases). V was clipped by 2 bases and J by 1 base, with 6 bases between them. This CDR3 region has 13 residues. Per the germline V gene, CDR1 is SGHNT and CDR2 is YYREEE (reference sequence). The CDR3 sequence is CASSFGGNTEAFF. DNA of the CDR3: TGTGCCAGCAGCTTCGGGGGGAACACTGAAGCTTTCTTT.

Here the CDR3 reads CASSLTGPEKLFF. CDR3 nucleotides: TGTGCCAGCAGTTTGACAGGGCCAGAAAAACTGTTTTTT. The chain uses TRBV12-3 or TRBV12-4 and TRBJ1-4; the match to TRBD1 covers 7 bases. V was clipped by 3 bases and J by 8 bases; unmatched bases: 3. The CDR3 has 13 amino acids.

CDR3 nucleotides: TGTGCCAGCAGCCAAGGCCTACAGGTCGAGAACGAGCAGTACTTC. It specifies CASSQGLQVENEQYF. The V gene is TRBV3-1 (or the pseudogene TRBV3-2), the J gene TRBJ2-7; the D gene is possibly TRBD1 (5 bases). The germline gives CDR1 LGHDT, CDR2 YNNKEL (reference sequence). Between the trimmed V and J ends, which lost 1 base and 5 bases, there was a span of 15 bases. The CDR3 sequence is 15 residues long.

V is TRBV6-6 and J is TRBJ1-1; 9 bases align to TRBD1. V lost 5 bases and J lost 3; bases outside the gene matches: 10. CDR1 and CDR2 (germline): MNHNY, SVGAGI (reference sequence). CDR3 size: 16 residues. The CDR3 sequence is CASSPPTGGADTEAFF. The CDR3 bases are TGTGCCAGCAGTCCTCCCACAGGGGGCGCGGACACTGAAGCTTTCTTT.

V gene TRBV7-9 combines with J gene TRBJ1-6; TRBD1 matches 7 bases. Germline V gives CDR1 SEHNR, CDR2 FQNEAQ (reference sequence). V shed 11 bases, J shed 7 bases, and the junction held 5 bases outside the gene matches. This CDR3 region has 12 residues. Written as DNA, the CDR3 is TGTGCCGGTGGACAGGACAATTCACCCCTCCACTTT. Translation gives CAGGQDNSPLHF.

A note on this clone: The junction does not match germline at one end; this may be a read error. The chain uses TRBV15 and TRBJ1-6; possible D gene TRBD1, 5 bases. Germline CDR1 LNHNV, CDR2 YYDKDF (reference sequence). The CDR3 is made up of 15 amino acids. CDR3 sequence: CATSGDSPGNSPLHF. The CDR3 coding sequence is TGTGCCACCAGCGGAGACAGCCCCGGGAATTCACCCCTCCACTTT.

This chain uses TRBV7-6 with TRBJ2-7; D is possibly TRBD2 (6 bases). This CDR3 region has 16 residues. Germline V gene data show CDR1 as SGHVS and CDR2 as FNYEAQ. The V end lost 5 bases, the J end lost 0 bases, and 17 bases lay between the germline ends. CDR3 in amino acids: CASSLTTGTASYEQYF. Written as DNA, the CDR3 is TGTGCCAGCAGCCTTACTACCGGGACTGCCTCCTACGAGCAGTACTTC.

This clone showed up just once. The chain carries TRBV12-3 or TRBV12-4 and TRBJ2-1; D is unresolved. The CDR3 is 12 residues long. The V end was cut by 2 bases, the J end by 10 bases, with 9 bases between. DNA for the CDR3: TGTGCCAGCAGTTTAATGAGGAAGGAGCAGTTCTTC. Amino acids: CASSLMRKEQFF.

CDR3 bases: TGTGCCAGCAGCCAACTCGAACCGCGTGCTGAAGCTTTCTTT. Encoded protein: CASSQLEPRAEAFF. The chain joins TRBV3-1 (or the pseudogene TRBV3-2) to TRBJ1-1; D gene uncertain. Germline V gene data show CDR1 as LGHDT and CDR2 as YNNKEL (reference sequence). The CDR3 is 14 amino acids. Trimming took off 2 bases at V and 6 bases at J, with 13 bases between the two ends.

This chain links TRBV21-1 with TRBJ1-5; the DNA was not used to check the table's D call, TRBD1. TRBV21-1 is a pseudogene. The CDR3 totals 15 residues. Here the CDR3 DNA reads TGTGCCAGCAGCGACCACTACAGGGCCCCTAGGCCCCAGCATTTT. Residues: CASSDHYRAPRPQHF.